What follows describes a single T cell receptor beta chain. Its antigen remains unknown. The data are from a study of early T cells in non-severe SARS-CoV-2 infection. Study-wide background: Sequenced bulk RNA came from whole blood that was unsorted, and chains were unpaired.

V shed 4 bases and J 3 bases; nucleotides not matched to a gene: 13. The CDR3 loop spans 20 amino acids. Germline V gene data show CDR1 as LGHDT and CDR2 as YNNKEL (reference sequence). Overall study results and limits: Anti-spike CD8 specificities were favored by VDJdb matching, whose results missed private and CD4 specificities.

Individual cDNA molecules each received unique molecular identifiers attached to them. MiXCR, applied by TCRdb to the 5' RACE reads, yields one record per CDR3 protein. The sample holds fewer than 100,000 distinct CDR3 sequences, more than 7.5% seen once. Sequenced input: whole blood. This sequence joins TRBV3-1 and TRBJ2-4; TRBD2 matches 15 bases. This receptor was obtained from an adult who was a healthcare worker with PCR-confirmed SARS-CoV-2 infection or an uninfected control (not recorded which). The CDR3 sequence: CASSRFSGTSGRTGKNIQYF. CDR3 coding DNA: TGTGCCAGCAGCCGGTTTTCCGGGACTAGCGGGAGGACGGGCAAAAACATTCAGTACTTC.